This T cell receptor (beta chain) was observed in a study of Ad26.COV2.S vaccination and SARS-CoV-2 variants. Findings and caveats of the study: While placebo recipients had lower spike-specific TCR breadth, vaccine recipients had more. Vaccinees and placebo recipients showed similar non-spike TCR breadth.

Treatment denoted: some 20 received Ad26.COV2.S at low or high dose, single or two shots; roughly five received placebo; per-sample allocation not given. Samples analyzed were those drawn on day 63 after the first vaccine or placebo injection. Ad26.COV2.S expressed prefusion-stabilized spike from the original Wuhan strain. Libraries were prepared by immunoSEQ multiplex PCR; TCRdb keeps only in-frame clonotypes and omits some of them. The data show hundreds of thousands of clones, 75% to 90% seen once. This clone was seen once. The antigen is unknown. Germline V gene sequence: CDR1 LGHDT, CDR2 YNNKEL (reference sequence). CDR3 length: 15 amino acids. Trimming took off 0 bases at V and 2 bases at J, with 11 bases between the two ends.

The receptor was isolated from a person aged 18-60 years who received the Ad26.COV2.S COVID-19 vaccine or a placebo. V usage is TRBV3-1 (or the pseudogene TRBV3-2) and J usage is TRBJ2-7; D is perhaps TRBD2 (5 bases). This material consisted of peripheral blood, taken in a trial of Ad26.COV2.S vaccine versus placebo. The CDR3 sequence: CASSQEEGLTYEQYF. The CDR3 DNA reads as TGTGCCAGCAGCCAAGAAGAGGGCCTGACCTACGAGCAGTACTTC.